This T cell receptor beta chain stems from a study of T cells after yellow fever vaccination. Study-wide findings and caveats: Subsequent booster samples again held most clones from primary vaccination (just under 98% CD4, about 85% CD8).

This clonotype was observed a handful of times. Its antigen is unidentified. TCRdb processed the 5' RACE reads anew with MiXCR; each CDR3 protein has one entry. The data hold around 310,000 distinct CDR3 sequences, with approximately 9% observed a single time. V was clipped by 4 bases and J by 4 bases, with 14 bases between them. Germline values: CDR1 SGHTA, CDR2 FQGNSA. The length of the CDR3 is 15 residues. The sequence came from a man younger than 30 who received the YFV17D yellow fever vaccine. This chain connects TRBV7-2 to TRBJ2-1; D possibly matches TRBD1 or TRBD2 (6 bases each). Material: PBMCs, obtained on the day of the first yellow fever vaccination. The CDR3: CASSSAGGLYNEQFF. The CDR3 DNA reads as TGTGCCAGCAGCTCCGCCGGGGGCCTTTACAATGAGCAGTTCTTC.